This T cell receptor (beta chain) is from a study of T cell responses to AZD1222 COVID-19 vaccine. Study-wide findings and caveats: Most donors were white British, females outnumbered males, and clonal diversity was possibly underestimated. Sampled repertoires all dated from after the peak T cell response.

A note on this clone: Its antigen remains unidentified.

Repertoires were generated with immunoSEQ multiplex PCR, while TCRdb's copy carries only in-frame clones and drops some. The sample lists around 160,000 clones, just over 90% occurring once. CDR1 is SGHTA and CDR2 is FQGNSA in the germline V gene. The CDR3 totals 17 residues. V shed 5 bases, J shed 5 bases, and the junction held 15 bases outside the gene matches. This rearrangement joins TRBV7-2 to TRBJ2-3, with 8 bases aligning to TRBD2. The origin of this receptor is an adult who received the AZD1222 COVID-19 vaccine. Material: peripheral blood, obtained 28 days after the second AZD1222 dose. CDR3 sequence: CASSHRGTSLVVDTQYF. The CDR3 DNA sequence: TGTGCCAGCAGCCATAGAGGGACTAGTTTGGTTGTAGATACGCAGTATTTT.